The 8 T cell receptor beta chains below all came from one sample that was sequenced in a study of T cell changes during pregnancy in multiple sclerosis. The method was immunoSEQ multiplex PCR; TCRdb's version includes in-frame clones alone and lacks a portion of them. The table lists approximately 65,000 clones, 90% to 95% of them singletons, with 0.6% to 0.8% in the top ten. This material consisted of CD4+ T cells from peripheral blood mononuclear cells, taken in the first trimester of pregnancy. These receptors were obtained from a female donor with multiple sclerosis, enrolled in a pregnancy study.

This chain joins TRBV7-2 and TRBJ2-3; D unresolved. CDR3 size: 15 residues. The V end lost 3 bases, the J end lost 5 bases, and 15 bases lay between the germline ends. Germline V gives CDR1 SGHTA, CDR2 FQGNSA. As DNA, the CDR3 is TGTGCCAGCAGCTTTACCTCCGGTCCCGGAGATACGCAGTATTTT. Its translation is CASSFTSGPGDTQYF.

The count of this clone is one. V is TRBV20-1 and J is TRBJ1-2, with D unclear. V shed 3 bases and J shed 8 bases, with 10 bases lying between them. This CDR3 has 11 amino acids. CDR1 is DFQATT and CDR2 is SNEGSKA in the germline V gene (reference sequence). This CDR3 reads CSARYTGGYTF. The DNA of the CDR3 is TGCAGTGCTAGGTACACGGGGGGCTACACCTTC.

CDR3 DNA: TGTGCCAGCAGCCCCCGCCTGAATGTGGGGGGGACTGAAGCTTTCTTT. The encoded protein is CASSPRLNVGGTEAFF. The V and J genes are TRBV5-5 and TRBJ1-1; weak D call: TRBD1 (5 bases). The ends were cut back, 4 bases at V and 5 bases at J, with 21 bases in the middle. Germline assignment: CDR1 SGHKS and CDR2 YYEKEE (reference sequence). The CDR3 runs 16 residues.

CDR3: CASSLLAATANEKLFF. The CDR3 bases are TGTGCCAGCAGCTTGTTAGCGGCTACGGCTAATGAAAAACTGTTTTTT. The chain couples TRBV7-9 to TRBJ1-4; D is undetermined. V was clipped by 3 bases and J by 3 bases, with 14 bases between them. The germline V gene has CDR1 SEHNR and CDR2 FQNEAQ (reference sequence). CDR3 length: 16 residues. Drawing the rest from reference TRBV7-9 and TRBJ1-4, the complete variable domain is DTGVSQNPRHKITKRGQNVTFRCDPISEHNRLYWYRQTLGQGPEFLTYFQNEAQLEKSRLLSDRFSAERPKGSFSTLEIQRTEQGDSAMYLCASSLLAATANEKLFFGSGTQLSVL.

The chain links TRBV13 to TRBJ1-1; 8 nucleotides match TRBD1. The CDR3 contains 14 residues. The V gene's germline CDR1 is PRHDT and CDR2 FYEKMQ (reference sequence). V was clipped by 4 bases and J by 4 bases; unmatched bases: 5. Here the CDR3 DNA reads TGTGCCAGCAGCTCAGGGGGCCTGGCCACTGAAGCTTTCTTT. Protein sequence: CASSSGGLATEAFF.

This clone was detected once. V is TRBV9 and J is TRBJ1-5; D call uncertain. With 0 bases removed from V and 7 bases from J, the gap between germline ends came to 11 bases. The CDR3 runs 14 residues. CDR1 and CDR2 (germline): SGDLS, YYNGEE. The CDR3 nucleotides are TGTGCCAGCAGCGTAGGTCTGGTTGGCCAGCCCCAGCATTTT. Amino acid sequence: CASSVGLVGQPQHF.

The count of this clone is one. CDR3 nucleotides: TGCAGCGCCACTTCGGGAGGGGCGGGCTTGAACACTGAAGCTTTCTTT. It specifies CSATSGGAGLNTEAFF. The chain combines TRBV29-1 with TRBJ1-1, with TRBD1 as a possible D gene (5 bases). CDR3 length equals 16 residues. Germline V gene sequence: CDR1 SQVTM, CDR2 ANQGSEA. Trimming took off 7 bases at V and 0 bases at J, with 21 bases between the two ends. Based on the CDR3 plus reference TRBV29-1 and TRBJ1-1, the full variable domain is SAVISQKPSRDICQRGTSLTIQCQVDSQVTMMFWYRQQPGQSLTLIATANQGSEATYESGFVIDKFPISRPNLTFSTLTVSNMSPEDSSIYLCSATSGGAGLNTEAFFGQGTRLTVV.

This clone has more than one count but fewer than ten. The chain links TRBV7-8 to TRBJ1-2; D is possibly TRBD1 (5 bases). V gave up 6 bases and J gave up 9 bases, with 20 bases separating them. The CDR3 covers 14 residues. Germline CDR1 is SGHVS and CDR2 is FQNEAQ. The chain's CDR3 is CASSLRRGFGSYTF. The DNA for the CDR3 is TGTGCCAGCAGTCTTCGCCGGGGGTTTGGGAGCTACACCTTC.